This T cell receptor beta chain was sequenced during a study of radiation and T cells in renal cell carcinoma (TCRdb year 2020). Regarding the complete study: In total, 50 to 55 samples underwent TCR beta sequencing: around 25 tumors plus 27 peripheral blood samples. The final blood draw took place at 4 weeks after radiation, the same time as nephrectomy. In the 40 to 60 samples combined, about 4 million unique CDR3 nucleotide sequences were found, encoding about 2.7 million unique CDR3 amino acid sequences. Study-wide conclusions, independent of this receptor: In blood, the top tumor clonotypes increased from baseline to 2 weeks after radiation and then shrank by 4 weeks, which suggests a temporary expansion of tumor-resident clones. Dynamics of the blood repertoire were not tracked past 4 weeks after treatment. Effects of radiation dose or scheduling on the TCR repertoire could not be addressed with the single-armed trial design. Because no pretreatment tumor biopsies were available, whether clonotypes were present in the tumor at baseline could not be determined.

Following the manufacturer's recommendations, the immunoSEQ kit was used to generate TCR beta libraries from genomic DNA. For library preparation, a first multiplex PCR was performed with proprietary primers, followed by a second PCR in which unique barcodes were added, and bead cleanups were performed after each round. Each sample batch included a kit-provided positive control reaction and a negative control reaction. The final libraries were assessed on an Agilent 4200 TapeStation D1000 ScreenTape, pooled by volume, and quantified by qPCR. An Illumina NextSeq500 fitted with a MidOutput 150-cycle cartridge performed the sequencing, running 156 Read1 cycles and 15 Index1 cycles with the kit's custom primers. The pooled library was loaded at roughly 0.93 pM, with an approximately 20% PhiX control spiked in. Per the original workflow: Vendor-processed data were analyzed in R, and a clonotype was defined as all T cells sharing the same CDR3 nucleotide sequence. In the clone abundance analyses, frequencies in each sample were normalized to that sample's 10,000 most abundant clones. Public T cell clones, which averaged fewer than five per sample, were excluded before analysis. A difference in abundance of at least 32-fold between compartments was used to define tumor-enriched and baseline blood-enriched clonotypes. A beta-binomial differential abundance model was used to identify clonotypes that were expanded or contracted between blood time points. Tumor-blood repertoire similarity was measured with the Baroni-Urbani and Buser coefficient, and groups were compared using two-tailed Wilcoxon tests in R. TCRdb carries this immuneACCESS record with in-frame sequences only. Its versions omit some clonotypes, under half of them owing to an unresolved V gene in the studies checked, with the rest unexplained. The V and J calls and clone size come from that table; D and trimming were worked out from the DNA. This sample lists 150,000 to 200,000 clones; about nine tenths were detected once. Of the sample, approximately 10% is held by the ten largest clones.

Comment on this clone: Its target antigen remains unknown. Base qualities are not recorded, but no much larger clone differs from it by a single base.

The germline V gene specifies MNHEY as CDR1 and SVGAGI as CDR2. Trimming at the junction amounts to 8 bases on V and 13 bases on J, and the germline ends lie 17 bases apart. From its cysteine to its phenylalanine, the CDR3 spans 11 amino acids. The read is trimmed to its CDR3 DNA, 33 bases read in frame from base 1. The sample's time point label is to be understood as: blood 4 weeks post-SBRT, at nephrectomy. The treatment or condition label corresponds to: 15 Gy SBRT to primary tumor, nephrectomy 4 weeks later. The samples were obtained from a clinical trial, where primary renal cell carcinomas were treated with 15 Gy stereotactic body radiation therapy and then removed by nephrectomy 4 weeks afterward. To track tumor-enriched clonotypes, serial peripheral blood was sampled from radiation-treated patients at baseline and at 2 weeks and 4 weeks after SBRT. Every patient's renal cell carcinoma showed clear cell pathology. Genomic DNA for TCR sequencing was prepared using the QIAamp DNA Blood Mini Kit (Qiagen). The analyses included just those samples that passed every quality control check.

This receptor was taken from a woman aged 45-60 years with renal cell carcinoma. The chain is assembled from TRBV6-5 and TRBJ1-2; TRBD1 is a possible D gene, resting on 6 matching bases. This material consisted of blood, taken from a patient whose treatment included radiotherapy and nephrectomy. The sequence in DNA is TGTGCCAGCGAAACAGGGTTAGGCCGCACCTTC. Its protein product is CASETGLGRTF.